The 3 T cell receptor beta chains below were found in one sample sequenced in a study of beta chain features in type 1 diabetes (dated by TCRdb to between 2017 and 2018). The library was made by the immunoSEQ multiplex PCR assay. The entire isolated RNA was reverse transcribed using the High Capacity cDNA Reverse Transcription Kit, and thus expressed TCRB transcripts were sequenced. TCRdb mirrors the immuneACCESS table, restricted to in-frame sequences. Some clones are absent from its copies; in checked studies, under half trace to an unresolved V gene, and the reason for the others is unknown. This sample has hundreds of thousands of clones in its table, and around 14% of those were observed once. Roughly 0.035% of the sample rests with the top ten. Source material: naive CD4+ T cells from blood. The intended sense of this specimen's cell subset or site label: true naive CD4+ T cells. All receptors derive from a young man in good health.

This clone turned up a few times. The chain uses TRBV7-2 and TRBJ2-3; 9 positions match TRBD2. Per the germline V gene, CDR1 is SGHTA and CDR2 is FQGNSA. The CDR3 runs to 15 residues. V trimming: 6 bases; J trimming: 4 bases; junction bases outside the gene matches: 8. CDR3 region: CASSTSGRLADTQYF. CDR3 coding DNA: TGTGCCAGCAGTACCAGCGGGAGGCTGGCAGATACGCAGTATTTT.

The sample holds a few counts of this clone. The V and J genes are TRBV5-1 and TRBJ1-1, with D perhaps TRBD1 (5 bases). The CDR3 extends over 15 amino acids. Trimming left V 4 bases short and J 3 bases short, with 16 bases between. Germline V CDR1 and CDR2: SGHRS, YFSETQ. CDR3 DNA: TGCGCCAGCAGCGGAGGCGGGGCCCTGGACACTGAAGCTTTCTTT. It codes for CASSGGGALDTEAFF.

This clone has only a few counts. The gene calls are TRBV13 and TRBJ2-1; D not resolved. Germline-derived CDR1 and CDR2 are PRHDT and FYEKMQ (reference sequence). V was clipped by 7 bases and J by 2 bases, with 12 bases between them. This CDR3 has 14 amino acids. The CDR3 sequence: CASKASNAYNEQFF. The CDR3 coding sequence is TGTGCCAGCAAGGCGAGCAACGCCTACAATGAGCAGTTCTTC.